The 25 T cell receptor beta chains reported below all come from one sample, sequenced in a study of blood T cell repertoires in COVID-19. The method was immunoSEQ multiplex PCR; TCRdb's version includes in-frame clones alone and lacks a portion of them. This table has under 250,000 clones, roughly 80% appearing once. Sample: peripheral blood. The receptors shown here come from a woman in her seventies with acute or convalescent COVID-19.

V gene TRBV5-1 combines with J gene TRBJ1-1, with D possibly TRBD1 on 5 matching bases. V was cut by 2 bases and J by 4 bases, with 15 bases left in between. The CDR3 is made up of 15 amino acids. The germline V gene has CDR1 SGHRS and CDR2 YFSETQ. This CDR3 reads CASSLGTAQGTEAFF. CDR3 in DNA: TGCGCCAGCAGCTTAGGGACTGCGCAAGGCACTGAAGCTTTCTTT.

The chain couples TRBV3-1 (or the pseudogene TRBV3-2) to TRBJ1-1; a possible D gene is TRBD1 (6 bases). V was shortened by 0 bases and J by 0 bases, with 17 bases between the two germline ends. CDR1 LGHDT and CDR2 YNNKEL come from the germline V gene (reference sequence). The length of the CDR3 is 18 residues. Here the CDR3 reads CASSQDFGRTAVNTEAFF. The CDR3 DNA reads TGTGCCAGCAGCCAAGATTTCGGTCGGACAGCCGTGAACACTGAAGCTTTCTTT.

The chain recombines TRBV14 with TRBJ1-6, with 8 positions matching TRBD1. The germline V gene encodes CDR1 SGHDN and CDR2 FVKESK. This CDR3 has 15 amino acids. Unmatched junction bases numbered 8, after V lost 5 bases and J lost 8 bases. CDR3 amino acids: CASSSFRGQDSPLHF. CDR3 DNA sequence: TGTGCCAGCAGCTCCTTCAGGGGGCAGGATTCACCCCTCCACTTT.

The chain couples TRBV28 to TRBJ1-5, with 10 bases fitting TRBD1. Per germline, CDR1 MDHEN and CDR2 SYDVKM. Unmatched junction bases numbered 9, after V lost 4 bases and J lost 6 bases. This CDR3 has 16 residues. CDR3 in amino acids: CASSYPGQGRGQPQHF. CDR3 bases: TGTGCCAGCAGTTACCCGGGACAGGGGAGGGGTCAGCCCCAGCATTTT.

This chain links TRBV6-5 with TRBJ1-3; 9 bases line up with TRBD1. Trimming cost V 8 bases and J 2 bases; bases outside gene matches: 4. Germline V gene data show CDR1 as MNHEY and CDR2 as SVGAGI. The CDR3 has 14 amino acids. The chain's CDR3 is CASGGQGTGNTIYF. The CDR3 DNA is TGTGCCAGCGGGGGACAGGGTACTGGAAACACCATATATTTT.

CDR3 in amino acids: CASMRDRVNTGELFF. CDR3 bases: TGTGCCAGCATGCGGGACAGGGTGAACACCGGGGAGCTGTTTTTT. V is TRBV6-5 and J is TRBJ2-2; 9 nucleotides match TRBD1. The CDR3 has 15 amino acids. Unmatched junction bases numbered 4, after V lost 7 bases and J lost 1 base. Per germline, CDR1 MNHEY and CDR2 SVGAGI.

The chain has TRBV4-1 and TRBJ2-3, with D possibly being TRBD2 (6 bases). Germline assignment: CDR1 MGHRA and CDR2 YSYEKL. This CDR3 has 16 residues. V lost 1 base, J lost 4 bases, and 15 bases lay in between. This chain's CDR3 is CASSQVGTLSADTQYF. CDR3 nucleotide sequence: TGCGCCAGCAGCCAAGTCGGGACTCTTAGTGCAGATACGCAGTATTTT.

The V gene is TRBV4-2, the J gene TRBJ1-6; no clear D gene. The CDR3 loop spans 15 amino acids. V shed 1 base and J shed 4 bases, with 8 bases lying between them. CDR1 is LGHNA, CDR2 YNFKEQ, per germline. CDR3 residues: CASSQADFYNSPLHF. CDR3 nucleotide sequence: TGTGCCAGCAGCCAAGCAGATTTTTATAATTCACCCCTCCACTTT.

The chain employs TRBV4-3 and TRBJ1-6, with D maybe TRBD1 (5 bases). This CDR3 has 13 residues. The germline V gene has CDR1 LGHNA and CDR2 YSLEER. The V end was cut by 0 bases, the J end by 9 bases, with 6 bases between. Here the CDR3 DNA reads TGCGCCAGCAGCCAAGAAGGGGTTTCACCCCTCCACTTT. It is translated as CASSQEGVSPLHF.

The rearrangement joins TRBV7-2 to TRBJ2-2, with 9 positions matching TRBD1. The CDR3 loop spans 15 amino acids. V shed 5 bases and J 6 bases; nucleotides not matched to a gene: 7. The germline V gene encodes CDR1 SGHTA and CDR2 FQGNSA. This CDR3 reads CASSRDRVVSGELFF. Here the CDR3 DNA reads TGTGCCAGCAGCCGGGACAGGGTCGTCTCCGGGGAGCTGTTTTTT.

This chain uses TRBV4-3 with TRBJ1-2; D perhaps matches TRBD1 (5 bases). CDR1 and CDR2 (germline): LGHNA, YSLEER. V gave up 0 bases and J gave up 7 bases, with 18 bases separating them. CDR3 length: 16 residues. The CDR3: CASSQEVAQGFPGYTF. As DNA, the CDR3 is TGCGCCAGCAGCCAAGAGGTGGCTCAGGGTTTTCCTGGCTACACCTTC.

This chain connects TRBV6-4 to TRBJ1-5, with D uncertain. CDR3 length equals 18 residues. Trimming pared 2 bases from V and 0 bases from J, leaving 17 bases between. In germline, CDR1 is MRHNA, CDR2 SNTAGT. CDR3 residues: CASSDEEPKSDSNQPQHF. DNA of the CDR3: TGTGCCAGCAGTGACGAGGAACCCAAGTCCGATAGCAATCAGCCCCAGCATTTT.

The chain links TRBV25-1 to TRBJ2-4, with D possibly matching TRBD2 (5 bases). The germline gives CDR1 MGHDK, CDR2 SYGVNS. The V and J ends lost 4 bases and 2 bases respectively, with 12 bases between them. The CDR3 runs 15 residues. The CDR3 DNA sequence: TGTGCCAGCAGTGGGGGAGAGCTATCCAAAAACATTCAGTACTTC. Amino acids: CASSGGELSKNIQYF.

This chain joins TRBV19 and TRBJ1-4; a weak D match, TRBD1 (6 bases). This CDR3 has 16 amino acids. Trimming took off 7 bases at V and 0 bases at J, with 15 bases between the two ends. CDR1 is LNHDA and CDR2 is SQIVND in the germline V gene (reference sequence). In DNA, the CDR3 is TGTGCCAGTAACCGTAACCCAGGGGCAACTAATGAAAAACTGTTTTTT. The encoded protein is CASNRNPGATNEKLFF.

The rearrangement uses TRBV7-2 and TRBJ2-7; 8 nucleotides align to TRBD1. V was clipped by 1 base and J by 7 bases; unmatched bases: 3. This CDR3 contains 13 residues. Germline V gene sequence: CDR1 SGHTA, CDR2 FQGNSA. The CDR3 coding sequence is TGTGCCAGCAGCTTAGACAGGGGGAAAGAGCAGTACTTC. As protein: CASSLDRGKEQYF.

The rearrangement links TRBV27 to TRBJ1-2; tentative D call: TRBD1 (5 bases). V was clipped by 5 bases and J by 4 bases, with 8 bases between them. The CDR3 runs 12 residues. Germline V lookup: CDR1 MNHEY, CDR2 SMNVEV (reference sequence). CDR3 sequence: CASSPQGYGYTF. The CDR3 DNA is TGTGCCAGCAGTCCCCAGGGCTATGGCTACACCTTC.

V usage is TRBV14 and J usage is TRBJ1-4, with D tentatively TRBD1 (6 bases). This CDR3 is built from 17 residues. Trimming cost V 1 base and J 6 bases, with 18 bases left between them. Germline V CDR1 and CDR2: SGHDN, FVKESK. CDR3 region: CASSQGWAGRGDEKLFF. In nucleotides, the CDR3 is TGTGCCAGCAGCCAAGGATGGGCGGGCAGGGGCGATGAAAAACTGTTTTTT.

The V call is TRBV7-2, the J call TRBJ2-7, with 7 bases matching TRBD2. Germline V gene lookup returns CDR1 SGHTA and CDR2 FQGNSA. The CDR3 consists of 14 residues. Trimming cost V 1 base and J 3 bases; bases outside gene matches: 3. CDR3 bases: TGTGCCAGCAGCTTAGACGGGGGGAACTACGAGCAGTACTTC. The encoded protein is CASSLDGGNYEQYF.

The CDR3 region is CASSFWAAAYGYTF. Written as DNA, the CDR3 is TGTGCCAGCAGTTTCTGGGCAGCGGCCTATGGCTACACCTTC. The J gene is TRBJ1-2, the V gene TRBV28; D remains unclear. Germline V gene data show CDR1 as MDHEN and CDR2 as SYDVKM. This CDR3 has 14 residues. V lost 3 bases and J 4 bases, leaving 12 bases between the germline ends.

V and J are TRBV4-2 and TRBJ1-1; 7 bases agree with TRBD1. From germline, CDR1 is LGHNA and CDR2 YNFKEQ. This CDR3 spans 13 amino acids. J was trimmed by 8 bases and V by 0 bases; bases with no gene match: 3. CDR3 in amino acids: CASSQDEGAEAFF. CDR3 DNA: TGTGCCAGCAGCCAAGATGAGGGGGCAGAAGCTTTCTTT.

The chain recombines TRBV19 with TRBJ2-1, with 14 bases matching TRBD2. CDR3 length equals 16 residues. Trimming cost V 4 bases and J 7 bases; bases outside gene matches: 6. Germline CDR1 LNHDA, CDR2 SQIVND (reference sequence). This chain's CDR3 is CASSTGTSGGLNEQFF. CDR3 sequence (DNA): TGTGCCAGTAGTACGGGGACTAGCGGGGGCCTAAATGAGCAGTTCTTC.

This clone appeared a few times. The rearrangement joins TRBV10-3 to TRBJ2-7; a weak D match, TRBD2 (6 bases). The germline V gene has CDR1 ENHRY and CDR2 SYGVKD. This CDR3 contains 16 residues. V was clipped by 2 bases and J by 2 bases, with 16 bases between them. DNA for the CDR3: TGTGCCATCAGTGAGCCCTCCTCCGGGACTGCCTACGAGCAGTACTTC. The encoded protein is CAISEPSSGTAYEQYF.

The gene calls are TRBV2 and TRBJ2-3; 9 nucleotides align to TRBD1. Germline lookup yields CDR1 SNHLY and CDR2 FYNNEI. J gave up 4 bases and V 2 bases, and 7 bases lay outside the gene matches. This CDR3 is 16 amino acids long. This CDR3 reads CASSELAQGASDTQYF. CDR3 DNA sequence: TGTGCCAGCAGTGAATTAGCACAGGGGGCTTCAGATACGCAGTATTTT.

The genes are TRBV3-1 (or the pseudogene TRBV3-2) and TRBJ2-6; 9 bases are a match to TRBD1. The germline gives CDR1 LGHDT, CDR2 YNNKEL (reference sequence). V was clipped by 4 bases and J by 2 bases; unmatched bases: 9. The CDR3 extends over 18 amino acids. The CDR3 nucleotides are TGTGCCAGCAGCCCCTACAGGGGGCGTAGAGCTGGGGCCAACGTCCTGACTTTC. This translates into CASSPYRGRRAGANVLTF.

The chain is built from TRBV27 and TRBJ1-2; D is uncertain. The ends were cut back, 3 bases at V and 6 bases at J, with 20 bases in the middle. The germline gives CDR1 MNHEY, CDR2 SMNVEV (reference sequence). The CDR3 spans 16 residues. CDR3 loop: CASSFTELWGVNGYTF. CDR3 bases: TGTGCCAGCAGTTTCACAGAACTATGGGGAGTGAATGGCTACACCTTC.